This T cell receptor beta chain was recovered during a study of CD8 T cells in ankylosing spondylitis. Study-level points and caveats: Disease-linked clones bore a CD8+ phenotype, appearing relatively rarely in peripheral blood. Disease-associated clones were reportedly significantly overrepresented in matched ankylosing spondylitis synovial fluid. Characteristic, it appeared, of ankylosing spondylitis blood was a TCR beta motif of eight or nine highly homologous variants. Prior literature has documented some motif variants in synovial fluid and blood from reactive arthritis.

Germline V gives CDR1 SGHAT, CDR2 FQDESV (reference sequence). The CDR3 has 15 residues. The V gene end was trimmed by 5 bases and the J gene end by 4 bases; junction bases not matched to a gene: 3. With respect to this clonotype: No antigen is known for it.

TCRdb reanalysed the 5' RACE reads using MiXCR and keeps one entry per CDR3 protein. The repertoire holds around 150,000 distinct CDR3 sequences, with under 35% as singletons. This receptor was taken from a male donor with ankylosing spondylitis. The sample taken for sequencing was synovial fluid, either unsorted or a sorted T cell fraction (not recorded which). This chain links TRBV11-1 with TRBJ1-4; 11 bases line up with TRBD1. CDR3 residues: CASSHGTGGNEKLFF. The CDR3 nucleotides are TGTGCCAGCAGCCACGGGACAGGGGGTAATGAAAAACTGTTTTTT.